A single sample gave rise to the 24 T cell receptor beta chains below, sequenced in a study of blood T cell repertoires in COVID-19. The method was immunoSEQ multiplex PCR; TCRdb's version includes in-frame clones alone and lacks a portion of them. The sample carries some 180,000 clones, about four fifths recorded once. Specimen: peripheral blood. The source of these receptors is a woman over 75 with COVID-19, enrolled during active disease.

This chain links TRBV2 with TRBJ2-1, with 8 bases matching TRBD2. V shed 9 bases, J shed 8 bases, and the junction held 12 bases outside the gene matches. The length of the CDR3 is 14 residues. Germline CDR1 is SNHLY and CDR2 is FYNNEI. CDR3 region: CARGAGGPLDEQFF. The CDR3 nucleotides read TGTGCCAGGGGGGCGGGAGGCCCCCTCGATGAGCAGTTCTTC.

The CDR3: CATRGGWTEAFF. Here the CDR3 DNA reads TGTGCCACGAGGGGGGGATGGACTGAAGCTTTCTTT. The chain carries TRBV19 and TRBJ1-1; D is possibly TRBD1 (6 bases). V shed 10 bases and J shed 5 bases, with 14 bases lying between them. The CDR3 has 12 amino acids. The germline CDR1 and CDR2 sequences are LNHDA and SQIVND (reference sequence).

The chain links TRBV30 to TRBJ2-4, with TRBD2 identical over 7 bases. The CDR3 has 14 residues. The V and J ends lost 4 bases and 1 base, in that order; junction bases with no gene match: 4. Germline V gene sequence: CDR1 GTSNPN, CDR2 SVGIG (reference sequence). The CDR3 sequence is CAWTGGVAKNIQYF. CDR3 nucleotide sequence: TGTGCCTGGACTGGGGGGGTGGCCAAAAACATTCAGTACTTC.

The CDR3 nucleotides are TGCGCCAGCAGACTAGCGGGAGAGCCAGATACGCAGTATTTT. Protein product: CASRLAGEPDTQYF. V and J are TRBV10-2 and TRBJ2-3; 11 nucleotides align to TRBD2. Germline assignment: CDR1 WSHSY and CDR2 SAAADI. CDR3 length: 14 residues. J gave up 4 bases and V 6 bases, and 3 bases lay outside the gene matches.

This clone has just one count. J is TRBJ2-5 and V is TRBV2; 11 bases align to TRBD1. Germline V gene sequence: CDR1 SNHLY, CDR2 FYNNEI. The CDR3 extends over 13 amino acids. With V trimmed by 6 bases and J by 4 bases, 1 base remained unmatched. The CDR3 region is CASRGQGGETQYF. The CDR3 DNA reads TGTGCCAGCAGGGGACAGGGGGGAGAGACCCAGTACTTC.

The CDR3 DNA is TGCGCCAGCAGTACAGGTTACCAAGAGACCCAGTACTTC. Translating it yields CASSTGYQETQYF. V gene TRBV5-1 combines with J gene TRBJ2-5; possible D gene TRBD1, 5 bases. The CDR3 is 13 residues long. Trimming cost V 5 bases and J 0 bases, with 8 bases left between them. The germline V gene encodes CDR1 SGHRS and CDR2 YFSETQ.

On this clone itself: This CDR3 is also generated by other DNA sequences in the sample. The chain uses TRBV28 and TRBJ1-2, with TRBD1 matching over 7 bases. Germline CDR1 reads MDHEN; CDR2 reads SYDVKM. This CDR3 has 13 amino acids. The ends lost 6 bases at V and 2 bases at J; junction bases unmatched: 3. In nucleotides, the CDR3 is TGTGCCAGCAGACCACAGGGGAACTATGGCTACACCTTC. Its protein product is CASRPQGNYGYTF.

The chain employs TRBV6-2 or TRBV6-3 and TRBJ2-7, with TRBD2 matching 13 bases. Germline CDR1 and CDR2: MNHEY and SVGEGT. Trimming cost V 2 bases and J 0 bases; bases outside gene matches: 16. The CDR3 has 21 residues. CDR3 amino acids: CASSYPSGLAGVRGYSYEQYF. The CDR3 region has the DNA TGTGCCAGCAGTTACCCCAGCGGACTAGCGGGAGTGAGGGGGTACTCCTACGAGCAGTACTTC.

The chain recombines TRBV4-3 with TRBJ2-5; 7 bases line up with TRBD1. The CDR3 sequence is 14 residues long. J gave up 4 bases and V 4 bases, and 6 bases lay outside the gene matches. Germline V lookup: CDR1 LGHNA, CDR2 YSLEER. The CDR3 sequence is CASSRNRGGETQYF. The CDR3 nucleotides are TGCGCCAGCAGCCGAAACAGGGGTGGAGAGACCCAGTACTTC.

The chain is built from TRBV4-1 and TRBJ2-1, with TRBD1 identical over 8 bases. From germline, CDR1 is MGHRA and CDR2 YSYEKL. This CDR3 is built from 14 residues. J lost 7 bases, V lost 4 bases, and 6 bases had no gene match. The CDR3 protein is CASSLQTGANEQFF. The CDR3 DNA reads TGCGCCAGCAGCCTCCAGACAGGGGCAAATGAGCAGTTCTTC.

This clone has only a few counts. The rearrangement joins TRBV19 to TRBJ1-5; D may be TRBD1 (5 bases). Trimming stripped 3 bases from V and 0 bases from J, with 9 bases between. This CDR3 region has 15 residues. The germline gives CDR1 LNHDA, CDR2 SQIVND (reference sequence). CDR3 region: CASSIGTYSNQPQHF. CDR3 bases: TGTGCCAGTAGTATCGGGACTTATAGCAATCAGCCCCAGCATTTT.

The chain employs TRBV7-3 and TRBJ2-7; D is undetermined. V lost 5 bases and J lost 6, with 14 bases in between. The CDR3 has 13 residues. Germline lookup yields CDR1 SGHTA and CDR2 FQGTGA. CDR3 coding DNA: TGTGCCAGCAGCCTTTCGACTTTGGGCGAGCAGTACTTC. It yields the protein CASSLSTLGEQYF.

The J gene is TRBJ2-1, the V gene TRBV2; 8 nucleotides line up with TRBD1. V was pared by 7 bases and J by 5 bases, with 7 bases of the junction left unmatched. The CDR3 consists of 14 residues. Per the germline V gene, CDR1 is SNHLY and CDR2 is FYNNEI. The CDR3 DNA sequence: TGTGCCAGCACGAGGACCAGGGGGCACAATGAGCAGTTCTTC. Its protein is CASTRTRGHNEQFF.

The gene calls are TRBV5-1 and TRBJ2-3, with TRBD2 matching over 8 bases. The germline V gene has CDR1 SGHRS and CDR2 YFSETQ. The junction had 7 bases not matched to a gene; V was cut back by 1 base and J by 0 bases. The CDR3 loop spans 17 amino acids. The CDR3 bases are TGCGCCAGCAGCTTGAGGCTAGCGGGTTCTAGCACAGATACGCAGTATTTT. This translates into CASSLRLAGSSTDTQYF.

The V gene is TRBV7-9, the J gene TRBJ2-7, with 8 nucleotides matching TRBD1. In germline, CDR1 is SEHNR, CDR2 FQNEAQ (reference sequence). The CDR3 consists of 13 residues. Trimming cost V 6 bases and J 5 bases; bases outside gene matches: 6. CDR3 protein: CASRGQGRHEQYF. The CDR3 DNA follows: TGTGCCAGCAGAGGACAGGGACGTCACGAGCAGTACTTC.

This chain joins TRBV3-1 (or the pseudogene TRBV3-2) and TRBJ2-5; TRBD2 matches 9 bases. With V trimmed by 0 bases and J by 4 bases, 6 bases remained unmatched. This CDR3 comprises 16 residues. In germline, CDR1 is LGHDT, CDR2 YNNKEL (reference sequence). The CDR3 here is CASSQEAPGLAETQYF. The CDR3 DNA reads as TGTGCCAGCAGCCAAGAGGCCCCGGGACTAGCAGAGACCCAGTACTTC.

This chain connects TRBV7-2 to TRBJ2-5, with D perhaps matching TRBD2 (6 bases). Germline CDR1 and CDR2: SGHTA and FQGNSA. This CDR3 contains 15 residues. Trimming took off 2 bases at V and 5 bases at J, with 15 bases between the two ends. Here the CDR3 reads CASSLYGGKGETQYF. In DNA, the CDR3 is TGTGCCAGCAGCTTATACGGCGGGAAGGGGGAGACCCAGTACTTC.

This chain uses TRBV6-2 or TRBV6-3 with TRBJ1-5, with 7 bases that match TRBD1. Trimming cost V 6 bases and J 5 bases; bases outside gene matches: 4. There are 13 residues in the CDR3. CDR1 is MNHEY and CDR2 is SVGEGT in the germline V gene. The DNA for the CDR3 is TGTGCCAGCAGCACAGGGGCGCATCAGCCCCAGCATTTT. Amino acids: CASSTGAHQPQHF.

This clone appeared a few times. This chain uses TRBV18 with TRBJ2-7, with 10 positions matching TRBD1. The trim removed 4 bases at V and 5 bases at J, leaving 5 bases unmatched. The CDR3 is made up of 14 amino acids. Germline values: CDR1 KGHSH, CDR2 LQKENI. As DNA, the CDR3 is TGTGCCAGCTCACGGGACAGGGGAGGACACGAGCAGTACTTC. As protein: CASSRDRGGHEQYF. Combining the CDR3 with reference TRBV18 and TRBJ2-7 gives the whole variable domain NAGVMQNPRHLVRRRGQEARLRCSPMKGHSHVYWYRQLPEEGLKFMVYLQKENIIDESGMPKERFSAEFPKEGPSILRIQQVVRGDSAAYFCASSRDRGGHEQYFGPGTRLTVT.

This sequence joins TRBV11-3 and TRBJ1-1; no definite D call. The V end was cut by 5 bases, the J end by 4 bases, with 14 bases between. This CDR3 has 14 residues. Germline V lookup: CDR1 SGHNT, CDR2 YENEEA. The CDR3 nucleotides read TGTGCCAGCAGCAGACGGGGAATGCCCACTGAAGCTTTCTTT. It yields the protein CASSRRGMPTEAFF.

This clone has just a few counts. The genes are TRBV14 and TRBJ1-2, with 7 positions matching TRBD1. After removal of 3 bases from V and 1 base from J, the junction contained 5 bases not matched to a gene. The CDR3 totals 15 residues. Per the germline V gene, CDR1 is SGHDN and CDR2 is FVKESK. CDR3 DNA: TGTGCCAGCAGCCAGTGGACAGGAGTTAACTATGGCTACACCTTC. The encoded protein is CASSQWTGVNYGYTF.

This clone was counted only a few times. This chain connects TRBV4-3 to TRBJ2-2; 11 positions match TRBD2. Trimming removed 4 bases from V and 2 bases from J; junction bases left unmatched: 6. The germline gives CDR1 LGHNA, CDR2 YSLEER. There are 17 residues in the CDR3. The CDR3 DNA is TGCGCCAGCAGCCGGCAACTAGCGGGGGAAAACACCGGGGAGCTGTTTTTT. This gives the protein CASSRQLAGENTGELFF.

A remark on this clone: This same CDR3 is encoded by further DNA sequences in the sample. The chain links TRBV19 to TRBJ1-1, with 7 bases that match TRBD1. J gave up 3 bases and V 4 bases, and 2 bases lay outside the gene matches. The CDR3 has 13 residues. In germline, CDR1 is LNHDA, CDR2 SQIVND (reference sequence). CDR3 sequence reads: CASSTTGDTEAFF. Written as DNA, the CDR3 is TGTGCCAGTAGTACAACAGGGGACACTGAAGCTTTCTTT. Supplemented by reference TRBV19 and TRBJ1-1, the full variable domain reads DGGITQSPKYLFRKEGQNVTLSCEQNLNHDAMYWYRQDPGQGLRLIYYSQIVNDFQKGDIAEGYSVSREKKESFPLTVTSAQKNPTAFYLCASSTTGDTEAFFGQGTRLTVV.

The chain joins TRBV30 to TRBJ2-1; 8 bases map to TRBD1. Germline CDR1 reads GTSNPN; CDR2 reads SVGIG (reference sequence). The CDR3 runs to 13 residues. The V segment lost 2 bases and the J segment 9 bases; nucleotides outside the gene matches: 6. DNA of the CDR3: TGTGCCTGGAGTCTAGACAGGGGAAGTGAGCAGTTCTTC. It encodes CAWSLDRGSEQFF.